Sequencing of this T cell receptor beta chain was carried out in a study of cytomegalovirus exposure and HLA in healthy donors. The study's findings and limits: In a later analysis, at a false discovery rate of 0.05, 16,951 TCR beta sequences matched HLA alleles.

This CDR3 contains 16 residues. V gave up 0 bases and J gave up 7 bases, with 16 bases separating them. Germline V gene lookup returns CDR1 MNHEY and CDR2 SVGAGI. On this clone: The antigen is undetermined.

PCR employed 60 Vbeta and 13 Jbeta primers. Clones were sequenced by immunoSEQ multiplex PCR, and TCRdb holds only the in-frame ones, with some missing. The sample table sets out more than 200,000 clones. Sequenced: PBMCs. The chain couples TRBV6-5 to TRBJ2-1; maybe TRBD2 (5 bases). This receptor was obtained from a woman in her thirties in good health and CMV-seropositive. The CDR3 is CASSYSRRPRRNEQFF. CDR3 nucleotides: TGTGCCAGCAGTTACTCCCGTAGACCCCGGAGGAATGAGCAGTTCTTC.